This is a list of T cell receptor beta chains from one sample in a study of T cells after yellow fever vaccination. TCRdb ran MiXCR on the 5' RACE reads and lists one entry per CDR3 protein. Of 280,000 or so distinct CDR3 sequences in the sample, 8.5% to 10% were seen once. The sample consisted of CD4+ T cells sorted from PBMCs, taken 5 days after the yellow fever booster vaccination. Receptors were obtained from a young man who received the YFV17D yellow fever vaccine. The CDR3 runs from the conserved cysteine through the conserved F or W. A D gene is named only where the DNA matches it firmly. Clone size is shown for a subset of rows, as once, few, many or a class of expanded clone.

clone_size	j_call	v_call	d_call	cdr3_aa	cdr3_nt
NA	TRBJ2-1	TRBV7-3	TRBD1	CASSSQGVPNNEQFF	TGTGCCAGCAGCTCTCAGGGGGTCCCGAACAATGAGCAGTTCTTC
NA	TRBJ2-4	TRBV4-2	TRBD1	CASSQDEQGENIQYF	TGTGCCAGCAGCCAAGATGAGCAGGGGGAAAACATTCAGTACTTC
NA	TRBJ2-3	TRBV11-3	TRBD1	CASSWGTDLTDTQYF	TGTGCCAGCAGCTGGGGGACAGACCTCACAGATACGCAGTATTTT
few	TRBJ1-2	TRBV7-8	TRBD1	CASSSPGQGLLGYTF	TGTGCCAGCAGCTCCCCGGGACAGGGTCTCTTGGGCTACACCTTC
few	TRBJ1-1	TRBV7-9	TRBD1	CASSATGGLLEAFF	TGTGCCAGCAGCGCGACAGGGGGCCTTCTTGAAGCTTTCTTT
few	TRBJ2-4	TRBV3-1	TRBD2	CASSQVGGRGNIQYF	TGTGCCAGCAGCCAAGTGGGGGGGAGAGGAAACATTCAGTACTTC
few	TRBJ1-2	TRBV20-1	NA	CSAFGGGGPGYGYTF	TGCAGTGCTTTTGGCGGGGGTGGACCTGGCTATGGCTACACCTTC
NA	TRBJ1-2	TRBV20-1	NA	CSASSGFFVGYTF	TGCAGTGCTAGTTCAGGTTTTTTTGTCGGCTACACCTTC
NA	TRBJ1-3	TRBV20-1	NA	CSARDVGAGLHTIYF	TGCAGTGCTAGAGATGTTGGGGCAGGATTACACACCATATATTTT
NA	TRBJ2-5	TRBV2	NA	CASRGPPPTQYF	TGTGCCAGTCGCGGGCCCCCGCCCACCCAGTACTTC
few	TRBJ1-1	TRBV12-3/TRBV12-4	NA	CASSSLTEAFF	TGTGCCAGCAGTTCGCTCACTGAAGCTTTCTTT
NA	TRBJ2-6	TRBV6-5	NA	CASTPQMSGANVLTF	TGTGCCAGCACTCCACAGATGTCCGGGGCCAACGTCCTGACTTTC
few	TRBJ1-3	TRBV6-6	NA	CASSRDRRNTIYF	TGTGCCAGCAGCAGGGACCGTCGAAACACCATATATTTT
NA	TRBJ2-1	TRBV4-3	TRBD2	CASSQETSGGYNEQFF	TGCGCCAGCAGCCAAGAGACTAGCGGGGGCTACAATGAGCAGTTCTTC
NA	TRBJ2-7	TRBV6-5	TRBD1	CASRHGTGSYEQYF	TGTGCCAGCAGGCACGGGACAGGCTCCTACGAGCAGTACTTC
few	TRBJ1-5	TRBV5-1	NA	CASRNSPNQPQHF	TGCGCCAGCAGAAATAGTCCTAATCAGCCCCAGCATTTT
NA	TRBJ1-2	TRBV4-3	NA	CASSQEFSGGVYYGYTF	TGCGCCAGCAGCCAAGAATTCTCCGGGGGCGTTTACTATGGCTACACCTTC
NA	TRBJ1-1	TRBV5-1	NA	CASSLEIRVNTEAFF	TGCGCCAGCAGCCTGGAGATTAGGGTGAACACTGAAGCTTTCTTT
few	TRBJ1-2	TRBV7-3	NA	CASSFPCYGYTF	TGTGCCAGCAGCTTTCCCTGCTATGGCTACACCTTC
few	TRBJ2-5	TRBV7-3	TRBD1	CASSYNRGETQYF	TGTGCCAGCAGCTACAACAGGGGAGAGACCCAGTACTTC
few	TRBJ1-5	TRBV19	NA	CASSTRRGPGGQPQHF	TGTGCCAGTAGTACCAGGCGGGGGCCCGGAGGCCAGCCCCAGCATTTT
NA	TRBJ1-1	TRBV20-1	NA	CSLGGSPNTEAFF	TGCAGCTTAGGGGGGAGCCCAAACACTGAAGCTTTCTTT
NA	TRBJ1-1	TRBV30	NA	CAWTEITEAFF	TGTGCCTGGACGGAGATCACTGAAGCTTTCTTT
few	TRBJ2-1	TRBV7-2	TRBD1	CASSPGTGNQFF	TGTGCCAGCAGCCCCGGGACAGGGAATCAGTTCTTC
NA	TRBJ1-1	TRBV10-2	NA	CASTRGRLANTEAFF	TGCGCCAGCACCCGGGGGAGGTTAGCGAACACTGAAGCTTTCTTT
NA	TRBJ1-4	TRBV29-1	TRBD1	CSVGGGAGEKLFF	TGCAGCGTCGGAGGGGGCGCCGGGGAAAAACTGTTTTTT
NA	TRBJ1-2	TRBV27	NA	CASSLYGTGSYGYTF	TGTGCCAGCAGTTTATATGGGACGGGCTCCTATGGCTACACCTTC
many	TRBJ1-5	TRBV20-1	NA	CSARDGGNQPQHF	TGCAGTGCTAGAGATGGGGGCAATCAGCCCCAGCATTTT
NA	TRBJ2-3	TRBV10-3	NA	CATLSGGNPSTDTQYF	TGTGCCACCCTCAGCGGTGGGAATCCTAGCACAGATACGCAGTATTTT
NA	TRBJ1-2	TRBV4-2	NA	CASSQDWQGIGYTF	TGTGCCAGCAGCCAAGATTGGCAGGGAATTGGCTACACCTTC
NA	TRBJ2-1	TRBV6-1	TRBD1	CASSGTGFWTYNEQFF	TGTGCCAGCAGTGGGACAGGGTTTTGGACCTACAATGAGCAGTTCTTC
NA	TRBJ1-3	TRBV6-1	NA	CASRFGHGIHSGISGNTIYF	TGTGCCAGCAGATTCGGACACGGCATCCACTCTGGTATATCTGGAAACACCATATATTTT
few	TRBJ2-1	TRBV14	TRBD1	CASSYRRGLPYNEQFF	TGTGCCAGCAGCTACCGTAGGGGGCTGCCCTACAATGAGCAGTTCTTC
few	TRBJ2-5	TRBV5-1	NA	CASSSSTLYQETQYF	TGCGCCAGCAGCTCCTCCACTCTGTACCAAGAGACCCAGTACTTC
few	TRBJ2-1	TRBV3-1	NA	CASSRNRAGDEQFF	TGTGCCAGCAGCCGGAACAGGGCGGGCGATGAGCAGTTCTTC
few	TRBJ1-6	TRBV12-3/TRBV12-4	TRBD1	CASRDREENSPLHF	TGTGCCAGCAGGGACAGGGAGGAGAATTCACCCCTCCACTTT
NA	TRBJ2-1	TRBV14	TRBD2	CASSQAPGGPYNEQFF	TGTGCCAGCAGCCAAGCCCCGGGGGGGCCGTACAATGAGCAGTTCTTC
NA	TRBJ2-3	TRBV30	NA	CAWMGSGTDTQYF	TGTGCCTGGATGGGGTCAGGCACAGATACGCAGTATTTT
NA	TRBJ2-5	TRBV7-8	NA	CASSLGRWQETQYF	TGTGCCAGCAGCTTAGGACGGTGGCAAGAGACCCAGTACTTC
few	TRBJ2-5	TRBV2	NA	CASSEGTPVKTQYF	TGTGCCAGCAGTGAAGGGACACCGGTGAAGACCCAGTACTTC
many	TRBJ2-1	TRBV6-6	NA	CASSKELSSYNEQFF	TGTGCCAGCAGTAAGGAGTTGAGCTCCTACAATGAGCAGTTCTTC
few	TRBJ2-3	TRBV4-2	TRBD2	CASSNEPLAGGGTDTQYF	TGTGCCAGCAGCAACGAACCTCTAGCGGGGGGTGGCACAGATACGCAGTATTTT
once	TRBJ1-2	TRBV6-5	TRBD1	CASSYPKTPGQGQWGGYTF	TGTGCCAGCAGTTACCCGAAAACGCCGGGACAGGGACAGTGGGGAGGCTACACCTTC
NA	TRBJ2-2	TRBV20-1	TRBD1	CSAWDRNTGELFF	TGCAGTGCATGGGACAGAAACACCGGGGAGCTGTTTTTT
NA	TRBJ1-6	TRBV5-1	TRBD1	CASSSATGAGGSPLHF	TGCGCCAGCAGCTCCGCCACAGGTGCAGGGGGATCACCCCTCCACTTT
few	TRBJ2-1	TRBV4-2	NA	CASSQDNPFSYNEQFF	TGTGCCAGCAGCCAAGATAATCCCTTCTCCTACAATGAGCAGTTCTTC
few	TRBJ2-1	TRBV10-1	NA	CASSRTLQFF	TGCGCCAGCAGTAGGACCCTTCAGTTCTTC
NA	TRBJ2-5	TRBV20-1	NA	CSAPTTSYFGETQNF	TGCAGTGCGCCAACCACTAGCTATTTCGGGGAGACCCAGAACTTC
few	TRBJ2-3	TRBV6-5	NA	CASSSPETLTQYF	TGTGCCAGCAGTTCTCCAGAAACTCTTACGCAGTATTTT
few	TRBJ2-2	TRBV5-5	NA	CASSLGWRTGELFF	TGTGCCAGCAGCTTGGGGTGGAGGACCGGGGAGCTGTTTTTT
few	TRBJ2-7	TRBV6-1	NA	CASSFSPLYEQYF	TGTGCCAGCAGCTTTTCCCCCCTCTACGAGCAGTACTTC
many	TRBJ2-1	TRBV6-2/TRBV6-3	NA	CASSFVPSNEQFF	TGTGCCAGCAGCTTCGTGCCCTCTAATGAGCAGTTCTTC